The 9 T cell receptor beta chains presented below share a single source sample, sequenced in a study of OX40 agonist ivuxolimab in advanced cancers. Some clones are missing from TCRdb's copy, which holds only in-frame ones; the method was immunoSEQ multiplex PCR. This sample yields tens of thousands of clones, of which around 90% are seen a single time; 30% to 35% belongs to the top ten. Material: CD4+ or CD8+ T cells sorted from blood, obtained in a trial of the OX40 agonist ivuxolimab. These receptors came from an adult with an advanced solid tumor such as melanoma, head and neck, liver or kidney cancer.

The J gene is TRBJ1-4, the V gene TRBV5-4; D is unclear. CDR1 and CDR2 from the germline V gene are SGHNT and YYREEE (reference sequence). V lost 1 base and J lost 6, with 10 bases in between. CDR3 length: 14 amino acids. CDR3 bases: TGTGCCAGCAGCTTGCGTGGTAACCATGAAAAACTGTTTTTT. Amino acids: CASSLRGNHEKLFF. Supplemented by reference TRBV5-4 and TRBJ1-4, the full variable domain reads ETGVTQSPTHLIKTRGQQVTLRCSSQSGHNTVSWYQQALGQGPQFIFQYYREEENGRGNFPPRFSGLQFPNYSSELNVNALELDDSALYLCASSLRGNHEKLFFGSGTQLSVL.

This rearrangement joins TRBV9 to TRBJ1-5; D not resolved. This CDR3 has 8 residues. Germline lookup yields CDR1 SGDLS and CDR2 YYNGEE. The CDR3 DNA reads as TGTCCCCCCGAGCCCCAGCATTTT. Encoded protein: CPPEPQHF.

The chain combines TRBV6-6 with TRBJ2-5; TRBD1 matches at 12 bases. The end of the DNA is better explained by TRBJ2-7, so the J call may be wrong. The germline CDR1 and CDR2 sequences are MNHNY and SVGAGI (reference sequence). This CDR3 contains 14 residues. This CDR3 is CASSLGQGAYEQYF. The CDR3 nucleotides are TGTGCCAGCAGCCTGGGACAGGGGGCTTACGAGCAGTACTTC.

Turning to this clone: The same CDR3 is also encoded by other DNA sequences in this sample. The V and J genes are TRBV2 and TRBJ2-7; 7 bases are a match to TRBD1. V shed 6 bases and J 0 bases; nucleotides not matched to a gene: 5. In germline, CDR1 is SNHLY, CDR2 FYNNEI. This CDR3 has 14 amino acids. In nucleotides, the CDR3 is TGTGCCAGCAGAAGACAGGGAAACTCCTACGAGCAGTACTTC. This sequence encodes CASRRQGNSYEQYF.

J is TRBJ2-5 and V is TRBV27; the match to TRBD1 covers 7 bases. Looked up from germline, CDR1 is MNHEY and CDR2 is SMNVEV (reference sequence). The junction had 5 bases not matched to a gene; V was cut back by 6 bases and J by 4 bases. This CDR3 is built from 13 residues. Written as DNA, the CDR3 is TGTGCCAGCAGGAGACAGGGACCAGAGACCCAGTACTTC. Protein product: CASRRQGPETQYF.

This clone was counted only a few times. The chain links TRBV19 to TRBJ1-2, with 7 bases fitting TRBD1. This CDR3 contains 14 residues. Germline-derived CDR1 and CDR2 are LNHDA and SQIVND (reference sequence). J lost 5 bases, V lost 3 bases, and 6 bases had no gene match. The CDR3 is CASSIGTVGYGYTF. The CDR3 DNA sequence: TGTGCCAGTAGTATTGGGACAGTTGGTTATGGCTACACCTTC.

V gene TRBV4-3 combines with J gene TRBJ2-7; 7 bases align to TRBD2. The trim removed 0 bases at V and 6 bases at J, leaving 14 bases unmatched. The CDR3 extends over 17 amino acids. Germline-derived CDR1 and CDR2 are LGHNA and YSLEER. DNA of the CDR3: TGCGCCAGCAGCCAAGATCGGAGCGGGGTGTACCCGGGCGAGCAGTACTTC. This encodes CASSQDRSGVYPGEQYF.

The chain uses TRBV6-5 and TRBJ2-7; D is ambiguous. The CDR3 is 10 amino acids. Trimming removed 5 bases at V and 4 bases at J, with 3 bases between. CDR1 MNHEY and CDR2 SVGAGI come from the germline V gene. CDR3 region: CASSEYEQYF. The CDR3 region has the DNA TGTGCCAGCAGTGAGTACGAGCAGTACTTC.

V gene TRBV7-2 combines with J gene TRBJ2-5; D is unresolved. V was shortened by 9 bases and J by 1 base, with 12 bases between the two germline ends. The CDR3 covers 13 residues. The germline CDR1 and CDR2 sequences are SGHTA and FQGNSA. The CDR3 bases are TGTGCCAGTAGTTCCTCCGTCCAAGAGACCCAGTACTTC. Translating gives CASSSSVQETQYF.